The following is a TCR beta chain sequence with its context. The data are from a study of technical replicates of blood from a handful of donors. With 4 bases clipped from V and 2 bases from J, the junction kept 6 bases outside the gene matches. CDR3 length: 15 residues. Germline CDR1 SGHRS, CDR2 YFSETQ. Using immunoSEQ multiplex PCR, the repertoire was profiled, and TCRdb retains in-frame clones only, with some absent. This table holds tens of thousands of clones, roughly 98% found once. The chain uses TRBV5-1 and TRBJ1-1; TRBD1 matches 9 bases. The clonotype was recovered from a human donor in good health. Sequenced sample: T cells isolated from PBMCs. The CDR3 protein is CASSTGTGPNTEAFF. The CDR3 DNA reads TGCGCCAGCAGCACCGGGACAGGGCCAAACACTGAAGCTTTCTTT.